The 27 T cell receptor beta chains listed next were all sequenced from one sample in a study of control samples from healthy donors and cancer patients. The method was immunoSEQ multiplex PCR; TCRdb's version includes in-frame clones alone and lacks a portion of them. The data show around 150,000 clones, around nine tenths seen once. Source material: blood. These receptor sequences come from a young man in good health.

CDR3 protein: CASSLPATGPVGNTIYF. The DNA of the CDR3 is TGTGCCAGCAGCTTACCGGCTACAGGGCCGGTCGGAAACACCATATATTTT. V is TRBV7-9 and J is TRBJ1-3; maybe TRBD1 (6 bases). Germline loops: CDR1 SEHNR, CDR2 FQNEAQ (reference sequence). V was pared by 2 bases and J by 4 bases, with 18 bases between. The CDR3 loop spans 17 amino acids.

CDR3 protein: CASSLAPNRGVQPQHF. Here the CDR3 DNA reads TGTGCCAGTAGTCTTGCGCCTAACAGGGGGGTTCAGCCCCAGCATTTT. J is TRBJ1-5 and V is TRBV19; 8 nucleotides line up with TRBD1. CDR3 length equals 16 residues. Germline V gives CDR1 LNHDA, CDR2 SQIVND (reference sequence). V was pared by 5 bases and J by 6 bases, with 12 bases of the junction left unmatched.

The V and J genes are TRBV6-5 and TRBJ1-5, with D perhaps matching TRBD1 (6 bases). The CDR3 is made up of 13 amino acids. The germline V gene encodes CDR1 MNHEY and CDR2 SVGAGI. Deletions cut 6 bases from V and 4 bases from J, with 10 bases between. DNA for the CDR3: TGTGCCAGCAGAAGACAGGAAAATCAGCCCCAGCATTTT. Its protein product is CASRRQENQPQHF.

The chain recombines TRBV19 with TRBJ1-2; D gene uncertain. Germline CDR1 is LNHDA and CDR2 is SQIVND (reference sequence). The CDR3 totals 13 residues. V was shortened by 4 bases and J by 8 bases, with 14 bases between the two germline ends. CDR3 in amino acids: CASSNDLLRGYTF. The DNA for the CDR3 is TGTGCCAGTAGTAACGATTTGCTCCGGGGCTACACCTTC.

This clone was seen once. The chain carries TRBV5-6 and TRBJ1-1; the D gene is possibly TRBD1 (5 bases). The CDR3 consists of 15 residues. V was clipped by 5 bases and J by 1 base, with 15 bases between them. Germline CDR1 is SGHDT and CDR2 is YYEEEE. The CDR3 DNA reads TGTGCCAGCAGTTCCTACGACAGTTGGAACACTGAAGCTTTCTTT. Protein sequence: CASSSYDSWNTEAFF.

The rearrangement uses TRBV7-2 and TRBJ1-1, with a possible D match to TRBD1 (5 bases). This CDR3 is 14 amino acids long. Germline V gene sequence: CDR1 SGHTA, CDR2 FQGNSA. V was clipped by 7 bases and J by 0 bases, with 12 bases between them. CDR3 sequence reads: CASNKGNMNTEAFF. CDR3 nucleotides: TGTGCCAGCAATAAGGGGAACATGAACACTGAAGCTTTCTTT.

This chain joins TRBV7-2 and TRBJ2-5; tentative D call: TRBD2 (5 bases). The DNA end is more similar to TRBJ2-7, so the J call may be wrong. This CDR3 is 15 amino acids long. Per germline, CDR1 SGHTA and CDR2 FQGNSA. CDR3: CASSLLSTPRDEQYF. The DNA of the CDR3 is TGTGCCAGCAGCTTACTAAGTACGCCGCGGGACGAGCAGTACTTC.

The rearrangement uses TRBV28 and TRBJ2-2, with D possibly being TRBD1 (5 bases). This CDR3 contains 15 residues. V lost 6 bases and J 5 bases, leaving 16 bases between the germline ends. Germline V lookup: CDR1 MDHEN, CDR2 SYDVKM. DNA of the CDR3: TGTGCCAGCAGCATAGGGCAGCCAGGGACCGGGGAGCTGTTTTTT. Protein sequence: CASSIGQPGTGELFF.

The chain has TRBV6-5 and TRBJ2-2; D possibly corresponds to TRBD2 (5 bases). V dropped 5 bases and J dropped 8 bases, with 12 bases sitting between them. This CDR3 is built from 13 residues. Germline loops: CDR1 MNHEY, CDR2 SVGAGI. The CDR3 DNA is TGTGCCAGCAGTCGCAAATGGGAGGGGGAGCTGTTTTTT. As protein: CASSRKWEGELFF.

This clone was recorded once. The rearrangement links TRBV7-8 to TRBJ1-1; 7 bases align to TRBD1. V lost 6 bases to trimming and J lost 0 bases; unmatched junction nucleotides: 7. CDR1 is SGHVS and CDR2 is FQNEAQ in the germline V gene. This CDR3 has 15 amino acids. The CDR3 reads CASRTGEVMNTEAFF. The CDR3 nucleotides read TGTGCCAGCAGAACAGGGGAAGTGATGAACACTGAAGCTTTCTTT.

The genes are TRBV18 and TRBJ1-5; 12 positions agree with TRBD1. Germline V lookup: CDR1 KGHSH, CDR2 LQKENI. J lost 4 bases, V lost 4 bases, and 11 bases had no gene match. The CDR3 runs to 18 residues. The CDR3 sequence: CASSLRSGTGGENQPQHF. Here the CDR3 DNA reads TGTGCCAGCTCACTTAGATCCGGGACAGGGGGCGAGAATCAGCCCCAGCATTTT.

The chain has TRBV6-5 and TRBJ1-1; the D is unclear. V lost 6 bases and J lost 4, with 12 bases in between. The CDR3 covers 13 residues. Per germline, CDR1 MNHEY and CDR2 SVGAGI. The CDR3 DNA reads as TGTGCCAGCAGCCACGGACTCGGCACTGAAGCTTTCTTT. Translation gives CASSHGLGTEAFF.

The rearrangement joins TRBV29-1 to TRBJ2-7; tentative D call: TRBD2 (5 bases). The CDR3 runs to 11 residues. Looked up from germline, CDR1 is SQVTM and CDR2 is ANQGSEA. The V end was cut by 4 bases, the J end by 6 bases, with 10 bases between. CDR3 region: CSVASAGEQYF. CDR3 DNA sequence: TGCAGCGTTGCCTCCGCGGGCGAGCAGTACTTC.

This rearrangement joins TRBV19 to TRBJ2-4; the D is unclear. The CDR3 length is 13 residues. The V gene lost 3 bases and the J gene lost 1 base, with 4 bases spanning the gap. Germline lookup yields CDR1 LNHDA and CDR2 SQIVND (reference sequence). The CDR3 DNA reads TGTGCCAGTAGTATCCTGGCCAAAAACATTCAGTACTTC. Translating gives CASSILAKNIQYF.

This clone has only a few counts. DNA for the CDR3: TGTGCCAGCAGCTTTCAAACAACAGGGGCTCGAAACACTGAAGCTTTCTTT. Its protein product is CASSFQTTGARNTEAFF. The chain couples TRBV7-9 to TRBJ1-1; TRBD1 aligns across 7 bases. This CDR3 spans 17 amino acids. Looked up from germline, CDR1 is SEHNR and CDR2 is FQNEAQ (reference sequence). The trim removed 3 bases at V and 2 bases at J, leaving 12 bases unmatched.

The chain employs TRBV18 and TRBJ1-2, with D uncertain. Germline V gives CDR1 KGHSH, CDR2 LQKENI. Trimming stripped 1 base from V and 7 bases from J, with 13 bases between. The CDR3 length is 14 residues. The CDR3 loop is CASSPLFEGTGYTF. As DNA, the CDR3 is TGTGCCAGCTCACCACTCTTTGAGGGCACTGGCTACACCTTC.

This clone was found once. The rearrangement joins TRBV18 to TRBJ1-1, with D unresolved. Germline-derived CDR1 and CDR2 are KGHSH and LQKENI. The CDR3 is 15 residues long. V lost 4 bases, J lost 0 bases, and 12 bases lay in between. CDR3 residues: CASSLSEAMNTEAFF. For the CDR3, the DNA is TGTGCCAGCTCACTCTCAGAAGCCATGAACACTGAAGCTTTCTTT. Full variable domain (remainder filled in from reference TRBV18 and TRBJ1-1): NAGVMQNPRHLVRRRGQEARLRCSPMKGHSHVYWYRQLPEEGLKFMVYLQKENIIDESGMPKERFSAEFPKEGPSILRIQQVVRGDSAAYFCASSLSEAMNTEAFFGQGTRLTVV.

The V call is TRBV5-1, the J call TRBJ1-1; possible D gene TRBD1, 5 bases. V lost 0 bases and J 2 bases, leaving 11 bases between the germline ends. Germline loops: CDR1 SGHRS, CDR2 YFSETQ. The CDR3 contains 15 residues. CDR3 in amino acids: CASSLVEGANTEAFF. The CDR3 DNA reads as TGCGCCAGCAGCTTGGTGGAAGGGGCCAACACTGAAGCTTTCTTT.

The CDR3 coding sequence is TGTGCCAGCAGCGTAGAAACTCAGGGGACCCCTCAGCCCCAGCATTTT. Its protein is CASSVETQGTPQPQHF. The V gene is TRBV9, the J gene TRBJ1-5, with D perhaps matching TRBD1 (6 bases). CDR3 length: 16 residues. V lost 0 bases, J lost 6 bases, and 16 bases lay in between. CDR1 and CDR2 (germline): SGDLS, YYNGEE.

The chain joins TRBV6-1 to TRBJ2-3; TRBD2 matches at 8 bases. With V trimmed by 2 bases and J by 0 bases, 4 bases remained unmatched. In germline, CDR1 is MNHNS, CDR2 SASEGT. The CDR3 has 16 amino acids. This CDR3 reads CASSELSGGSTDTQYF. As DNA, the CDR3 is TGTGCCAGCAGTGAACTAAGCGGGGGAAGCACAGATACGCAGTATTTT.

The chain employs TRBV4-3 and TRBJ2-7; 8 bases align to TRBD2. Germline V lookup: CDR1 LGHNA, CDR2 YSLEER. V was pared by 0 bases and J by 6 bases, with 7 bases of the junction left unmatched. The CDR3 runs to 15 residues. CDR3 protein: CASSQDSREVGEQYF. CDR3 coding DNA: TGCGCCAGCAGCCAAGATTCGCGGGAGGTTGGCGAGCAGTACTTC.

The rearrangement uses TRBV6-5 and TRBJ2-3, with 11 bases fitting TRBD2. Germline values: CDR1 MNHEY, CDR2 SVGAGI. This CDR3 has 15 amino acids. The V and J ends lost 8 bases and 5 bases, in that order; junction bases with no gene match: 9. The CDR3 bases are TGTGCCAGCTTCAATAGCGGGAGGGCCGTAGATACGCAGTATTTT. It translates to CASFNSGRAVDTQYF.

This clone was seen only once. The genes are TRBV5-4 and TRBJ1-2, with TRBD1 as a possible D gene (6 bases). The CDR3 covers 14 residues. V was pared by 2 bases and J by 8 bases, with 16 bases between. From germline, CDR1 is SGHNT and CDR2 YYREEE (reference sequence). The CDR3: CASSLGQTSGGYTF. CDR3 nucleotides: TGTGCCAGCAGCTTAGGACAGACCTCCGGGGGCTACACCTTC. The full variable domain, in which reference TRBV5-4 and TRBJ1-2 provide the parts outside the CDR3, is ETGVTQSPTHLIKTRGQQVTLRCSSQSGHNTVSWYQQALGQGPQFIFQYYREEENGRGNFPPRFSGLQFPNYSSELNVNALELDDSALYLCASSLGQTSGGYTFGSGTRLTVV.

V usage is TRBV12-5 and J usage is TRBJ1-2; D gene ambiguous. Germline CDR1 LGHNT, CDR2 FRNRAP. The V end lost 0 bases, the J end lost 3 bases, and 14 bases lay between the germline ends. CDR3 size: 16 residues. CDR3 nucleotides: TGTGCTAGTGGTTTGGTACGGGTTTTTGGGGACTATGGCTACACCTTC. It encodes CASGLVRVFGDYGYTF.

The V gene is TRBV28, the J gene TRBJ1-1, with D hard to call. The V end lost 10 bases, the J end lost 1 base, and 10 bases lay between the germline ends. From germline, CDR1 is MDHEN and CDR2 SYDVKM. The CDR3 extends over 12 amino acids. CDR3: CAILKGNTEAFF. The CDR3 DNA reads TGTGCCATCTTGAAAGGGAACACTGAAGCTTTCTTT.

The rearrangement links TRBV5-1 to TRBJ1-1; D perhaps matches TRBD1 (5 bases). Trimming shortened V by 4 bases and J by 3 bases, and 10 bases separated the two germline ends. Germline CDR1 reads SGHRS; CDR2 reads YFSETQ. This CDR3 comprises 13 residues. CDR3: CASSPQEYTEAFF. The CDR3 nucleotides are TGCGCCAGCAGCCCACAGGAGTACACTGAAGCTTTCTTT.

The chain joins TRBV19 to TRBJ1-1; D is perhaps TRBD1 (5 bases). Deletions cut 3 bases from V and 3 bases from J, with 8 bases between. This CDR3 comprises 13 residues. Germline V gives CDR1 LNHDA, CDR2 SQIVND (reference sequence). CDR3 protein: CASSIGGDTEAFF. CDR3 DNA sequence: TGTGCCAGTAGTATCGGGGGGGACACTGAAGCTTTCTTT.